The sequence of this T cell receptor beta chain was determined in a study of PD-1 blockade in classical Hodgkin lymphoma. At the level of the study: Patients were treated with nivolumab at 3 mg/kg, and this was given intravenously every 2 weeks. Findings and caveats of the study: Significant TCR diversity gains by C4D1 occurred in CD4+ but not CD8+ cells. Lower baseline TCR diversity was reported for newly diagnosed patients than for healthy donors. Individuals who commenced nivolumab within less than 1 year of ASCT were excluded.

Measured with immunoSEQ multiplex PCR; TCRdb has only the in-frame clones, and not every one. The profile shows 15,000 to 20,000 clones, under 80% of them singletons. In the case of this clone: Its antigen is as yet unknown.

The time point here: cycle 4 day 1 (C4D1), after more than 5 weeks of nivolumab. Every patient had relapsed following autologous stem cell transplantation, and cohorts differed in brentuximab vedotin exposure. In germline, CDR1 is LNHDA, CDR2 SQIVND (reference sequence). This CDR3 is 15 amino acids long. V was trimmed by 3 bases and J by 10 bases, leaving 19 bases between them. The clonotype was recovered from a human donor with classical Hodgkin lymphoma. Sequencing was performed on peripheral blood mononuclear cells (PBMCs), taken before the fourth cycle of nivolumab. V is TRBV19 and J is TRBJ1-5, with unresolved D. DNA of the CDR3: TGTGCCAGTAGTATTCTCGGACTGTCGGGTGGACCCCAGCATTTT. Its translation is CASSILGLSGGPQHF.